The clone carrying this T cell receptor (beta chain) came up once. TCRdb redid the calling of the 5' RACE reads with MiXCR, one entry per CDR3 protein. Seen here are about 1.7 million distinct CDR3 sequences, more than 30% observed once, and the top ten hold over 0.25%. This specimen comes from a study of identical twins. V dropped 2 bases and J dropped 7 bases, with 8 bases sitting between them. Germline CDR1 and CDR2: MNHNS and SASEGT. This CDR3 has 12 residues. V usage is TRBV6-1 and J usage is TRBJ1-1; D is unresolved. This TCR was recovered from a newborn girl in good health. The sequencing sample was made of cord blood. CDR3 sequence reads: CASSESVVEAFF. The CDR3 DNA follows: TGTGCCAGCAGTGAATCGGTGGTTGAAGCTTTCTTT.